A single count supports the clone carrying this T cell receptor beta chain. Some clones are missing from TCRdb's copy, which holds only in-frame ones; the method was immunoSEQ multiplex PCR. The sample carries 250,000 or so clones, around 90% recorded once. This entry comes from a study of blood T cell repertoires in COVID-19. While infection was still active, Seattle patients were enrolled and then followed longitudinally. Looked up from germline, CDR1 is MNHEY and CDR2 is SVGEGT. The trim removed 3 bases at V and 11 bases at J, leaving 9 bases unmatched. The CDR3 is 13 residues long. The origin of this receptor is a woman aged 60-70 years with COVID-19, enrolled during active disease. The chain uses TRBV6-2 or TRBV6-3 and TRBJ1-2, with 7 bases fitting TRBD1. Sequenced material: peripheral blood. CDR3 in amino acids: CASSYQSRGQYTF. CDR3 DNA: TGTGCCAGCAGTTATCAGTCACGGGGACAGTACACCTTC.